This TCR beta chain was sequenced during a study of T cell clonotyping in hematopoietic cell transplantation. Study information: Recipients' pretransplant samples followed cytoreduction.

Notes on the study in general: At the given depth, recipient repertoires were over 95% de novo clonotypes. Pathologically expanded recipient clonotypes increased progressively from day 30 to day 180 as diversity fell.

Time point here: recipient sample about 28 days before transplant, after cytoreduction. Note on this clone: Its antigen remains unidentified.

There are 14 residues in the CDR3. Trimming took 0 bases from V and 3 from J, leaving 6 bases between them. CDR1 and CDR2 from the germline V gene are SGHVS and FNYEAQ. Produced via immunoSEQ multiplex PCR; TCRdb's table is partial and in-frame only. The data hold around 28,000 clones, with about 93% observed a single time. The starting material was peripheral blood mononuclear cells, obtained before stem cell transplant. V gene TRBV7-6 combines with J gene TRBJ1-3; D uncertain. This TCR derives from a middle-aged man with acute myeloid leukemia. Some clones in this sample may be carry-over from other donors' samples. The CDR3 is CASSLAVGGNTIYF. DNA of the CDR3: TGTGCCAGCAGCTTAGCAGTGGGTGGAAACACCATATATTTT. The full variable domain, rest sourced from reference TRBV7-6 and TRBJ1-3, is GAGVSQSPRYKVTKRGQDVALRCDPISGHVSLYWYRQALGQGPEFLTYFNYEAQQDKSGLPNDRFSAERPEGSISTLTIQRTEQRDSAMYRCASSLAVGGNTIYFGEGSWLTVV.